These 8 T cell receptor beta chains originate from one sample sequenced in a study of blood T cell repertoires in COVID-19. The table came from immunoSEQ multiplex PCR; TCRdb's copy has only in-frame clones and leaves some out. The sample has 150,000 to 200,000 clones, 88% seen once. The sequenced sample consisted of PBMCs or T cells enriched from blood (not recorded which). The receptor source for this set is a young woman who had recovered from COVID-19.

This CDR3 is CASSKWRLAPTDTQYF. CDR3 bases: TGTGCCAGCAGCAAATGGCGGCTTGCCCCCACAGATACGCAGTATTTT. The chain combines TRBV9 with TRBJ2-3; D is unresolved. The germline V and J ends were trimmed by 4 bases and 2 bases, with 17 bases remaining between them. Germline CDR1 and CDR2: SGDLS and YYNGEE. This CDR3 comprises 16 residues.

This clone was detected only once. The rearrangement uses TRBV19 and TRBJ2-7, with 10 bases aligning to TRBD1. The junction had 6 bases not matched to a gene; V was cut back by 5 bases and J by 2 bases. The CDR3 consists of 15 residues. The germline V gene has CDR1 LNHDA and CDR2 SQIVND (reference sequence). CDR3 DNA: TGTGCCAGTAGTTGGACAGGGGGTGGGGCCTACGAGCAGTACTTC. Amino acids: CASSWTGGGAYEQYF.

The V gene is TRBV5-1, the J gene TRBJ2-7; TRBD1 aligns across 9 bases. Germline CDR1 reads SGHRS; CDR2 reads YFSETQ. V was pared by 4 bases and J by 4 bases, with 12 bases of the junction left unmatched. This CDR3 contains 16 residues. This CDR3 reads CASSRGLPGQGYEQYF. CDR3 DNA: TGCGCCAGCAGCCGGGGGCTCCCGGGACAGGGATACGAGCAGTACTTC.

The rearrangement joins TRBV7-9 to TRBJ2-5; a possible D gene is TRBD2 (7 bases). From germline, CDR1 is SEHNR and CDR2 FQNEAQ (reference sequence). V lost 1 base and J lost 4, with 16 bases in between. This CDR3 spans 16 amino acids. The CDR3 sequence: CASSLDVGGLRETQYF. The CDR3 coding sequence is TGTGCCAGCAGCTTAGATGTGGGGGGGCTGAGAGAGACCCAGTACTTC.

This clone has just one count. V is TRBV19 and J is TRBJ1-3, with TRBD1 matching over 9 bases. V dropped 8 bases and J dropped 3; count of bases not matched to a gene: 5. Germline V gene sequence: CDR1 LNHDA, CDR2 SQIVND (reference sequence). This CDR3 is built from 14 residues. The CDR3 DNA follows: TGTGCCAGTCAGGACAGGGGACGTGGAAACACCATATATTTT. It specifies CASQDRGRGNTIYF.

V gene TRBV7-6 combines with J gene TRBJ1-5; possibly TRBD1 for D (5 bases). Germline-derived CDR1 and CDR2 are SGHVS and FNYEAQ. The germline V and J ends were trimmed by 1 base and 7 bases, with 14 bases remaining between them. There are 15 residues in the CDR3. In nucleotides, the CDR3 is TGTGCCAGCAGCTTAGTACCAGGGAATCAACAGCCCCAGCATTTT. Translation gives CASSLVPGNQQPQHF.

J is TRBJ1-1 and V is TRBV6-5; D is perhaps TRBD1 (6 bases). The CDR3 is made up of 15 amino acids. Germline CDR1 reads MNHEY; CDR2 reads SVGAGI. With 6 bases removed from V and 0 bases from J, the gap between germline ends came to 14 bases. The chain's CDR3 is CASSRGNRVNTEAFF. The DNA for the CDR3 is TGTGCCAGCAGCAGGGGCAACAGGGTGAACACTGAAGCTTTCTTT.

V usage is TRBV4-1 and J usage is TRBJ2-2, with a possible D match to TRBD1 (5 bases). Germline lookup yields CDR1 MGHRA and CDR2 YSYEKL. Trimming stripped 3 bases from V and 2 bases from J, with 10 bases between. The length of the CDR3 is 15 residues. The CDR3 DNA reads TGCGCCAGCAGCCAGCCTAGGACAAACACCGGGGAGCTGTTTTTT. This encodes CASSQPRTNTGELFF.